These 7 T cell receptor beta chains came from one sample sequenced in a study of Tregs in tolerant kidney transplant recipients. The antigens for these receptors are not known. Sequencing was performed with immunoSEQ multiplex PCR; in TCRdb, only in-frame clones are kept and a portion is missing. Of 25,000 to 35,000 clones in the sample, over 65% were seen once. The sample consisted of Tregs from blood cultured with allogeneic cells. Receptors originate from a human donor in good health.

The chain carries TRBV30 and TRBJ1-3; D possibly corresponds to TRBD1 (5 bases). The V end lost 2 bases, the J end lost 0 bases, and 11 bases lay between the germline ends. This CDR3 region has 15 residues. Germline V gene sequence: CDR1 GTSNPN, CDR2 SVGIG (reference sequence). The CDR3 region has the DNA TGTGCCTGGAGTAGGGACGGACGCTCTGGAAACACCATATATTTT. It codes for CAWSRDGRSGNTIYF.

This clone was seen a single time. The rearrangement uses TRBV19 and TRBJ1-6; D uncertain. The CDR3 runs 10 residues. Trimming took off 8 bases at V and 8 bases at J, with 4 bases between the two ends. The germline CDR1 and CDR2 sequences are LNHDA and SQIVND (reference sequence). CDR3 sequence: CASLDSPLHF. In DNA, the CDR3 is TGTGCCAGTCTAGATTCACCCCTCCACTTT. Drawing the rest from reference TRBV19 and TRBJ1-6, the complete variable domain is DGGITQSPKYLFRKEGQNVTLSCEQNLNHDAMYWYRQDPGQGLRLIYYSQIVNDFQKGDIAEGYSVSREKKESFPLTVTSAQKNPTAFYLCASLDSPLHFGNGTRLTVT.

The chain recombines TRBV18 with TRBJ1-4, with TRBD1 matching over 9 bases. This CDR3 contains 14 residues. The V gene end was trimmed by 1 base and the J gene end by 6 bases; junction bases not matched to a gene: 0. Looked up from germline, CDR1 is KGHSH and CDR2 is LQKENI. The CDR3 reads CASSPRQGDEKLFF. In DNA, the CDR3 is TGTGCCAGCTCACCACGACAGGGGGATGAAAAACTGTTTTTT.

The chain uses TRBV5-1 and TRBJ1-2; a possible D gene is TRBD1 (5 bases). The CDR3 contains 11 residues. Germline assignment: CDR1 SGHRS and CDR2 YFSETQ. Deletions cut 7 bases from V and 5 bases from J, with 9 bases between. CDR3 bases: TGCGCCAGCGGATCAGGGTATGGCTACACCTTC. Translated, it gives CASGSGYGYTF.

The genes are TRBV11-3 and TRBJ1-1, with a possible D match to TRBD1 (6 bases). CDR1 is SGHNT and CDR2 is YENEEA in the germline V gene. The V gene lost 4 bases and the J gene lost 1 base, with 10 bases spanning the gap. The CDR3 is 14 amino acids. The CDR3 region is CASSSQGTNTEAFF. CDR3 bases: TGTGCCAGCAGCTCACAGGGTACGAACACTGAAGCTTTCTTT.

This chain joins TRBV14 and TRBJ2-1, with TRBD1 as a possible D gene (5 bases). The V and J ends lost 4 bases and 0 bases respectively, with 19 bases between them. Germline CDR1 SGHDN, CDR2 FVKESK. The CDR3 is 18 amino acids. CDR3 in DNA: TGTGCCAGCAGCCCCCTGGACATTGGGGTAGTCTCCTACAATGAGCAGTTCTTC. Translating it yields CASSPLDIGVVSYNEQFF.

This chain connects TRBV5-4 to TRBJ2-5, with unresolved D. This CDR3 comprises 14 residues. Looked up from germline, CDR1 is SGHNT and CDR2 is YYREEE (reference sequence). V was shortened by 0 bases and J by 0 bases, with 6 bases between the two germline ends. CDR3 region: CASSLDLYQETQYF. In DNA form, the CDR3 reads TGTGCCAGCAGCTTGGATCTGTACCAAGAGACCCAGTACTTC.